This record concerns one TCR beta chain sequence. The data were obtained in a study of T cells in Graves' hyperthyroidism and ophthalmopathy. Amplified regions were TCR beta CDR3 sequences from RNA transcripts. The TCR CDR3 was amplified in a first-round RT-PCR using the HTBI primer set. TCRdb fed the multiplex PCR reads into MiXCR, producing one record per CDR3 protein. Here the sample spans 600,000 or so distinct CDR3 sequences, around 15% being singletons. The CDR3 has 18 amino acids. The germline V gene encodes CDR1 DFQATT and CDR2 SNEGSKA (reference sequence). The rearrangement uses TRBV20-1 and TRBJ1-6, with D unclear. Material for sequencing was blood. The sequence was collected from a woman in her twenties or thirties with Graves' hyperthyroidism. The CDR3 DNA reads as TGCAGCGCCAGATTTAGGCAATATTCTGGCTCCTATAATTCACCCCTCCACTTT. It codes for CSARFRQYSGSYNSPLHF.